The source of this T cell receptor beta chain is a study of blood T cell repertoires in COVID-19. With V trimmed by 4 bases and J by 4 bases, 12 bases remained unmatched. Germline assignment: CDR1 LGHDT and CDR2 YNNKEL (reference sequence). The CDR3 is 16 amino acids. The method was immunoSEQ multiplex PCR; TCRdb's version includes in-frame clones alone and lacks a portion of them. Of approximately 150,000 clones in the sample, approximately 86% were seen once. The material sequenced was PBMCs or T cells enriched from blood (not recorded which). This rearrangement joins TRBV3-1 (or the pseudogene TRBV3-2) to TRBJ2-5; TRBD2 matches at 7 bases. This receptor was identified in a woman aged 35 to 49 who had recovered from COVID-19. Here the CDR3 reads CASSRGGTIAGETQYF. The DNA for the CDR3 is TGTGCCAGCAGCCGGGGGGGGACCATAGCAGGAGAGACCCAGTACTTC.